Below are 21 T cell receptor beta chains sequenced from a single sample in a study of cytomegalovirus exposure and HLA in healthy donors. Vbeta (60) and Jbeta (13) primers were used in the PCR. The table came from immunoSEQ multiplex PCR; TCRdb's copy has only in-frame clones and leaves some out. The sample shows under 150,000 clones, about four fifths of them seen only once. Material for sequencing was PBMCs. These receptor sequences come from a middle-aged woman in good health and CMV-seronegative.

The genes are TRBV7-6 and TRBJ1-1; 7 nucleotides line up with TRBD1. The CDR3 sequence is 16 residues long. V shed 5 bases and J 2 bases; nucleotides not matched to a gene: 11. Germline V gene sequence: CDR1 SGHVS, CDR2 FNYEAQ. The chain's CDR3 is CASSRGFRDSNTEAFF. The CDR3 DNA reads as TGTGCCAGCAGCCGGGGCTTCCGGGACAGCAACACTGAAGCTTTCTTT.

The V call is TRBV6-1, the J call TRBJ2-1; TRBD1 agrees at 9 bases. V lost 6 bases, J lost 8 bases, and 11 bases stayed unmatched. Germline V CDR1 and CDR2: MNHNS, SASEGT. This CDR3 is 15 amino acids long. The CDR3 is CASRSSSGTGYEQFF. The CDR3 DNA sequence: TGTGCCAGCAGATCAAGCTCGGGGACAGGGTATGAGCAGTTCTTC.

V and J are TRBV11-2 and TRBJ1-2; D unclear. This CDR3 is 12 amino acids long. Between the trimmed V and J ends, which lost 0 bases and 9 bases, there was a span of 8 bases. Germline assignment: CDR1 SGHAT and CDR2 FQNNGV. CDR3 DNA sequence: TGTGCCAGCAGCTTAGAGGGCAGGAGCTACACCTTC. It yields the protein CASSLEGRSYTF.

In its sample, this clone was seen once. The DNA for the CDR3 is TGTGCCAGTAGTGCTAGCCGAGGACAGGGAAGAAATGAGCAGTTCTTC. Translating gives CASSASRGQGRNEQFF. V gene TRBV19 combines with J gene TRBJ2-1; TRBD1 matches at 8 bases. Losses at the gene ends were 5 bases for V and 7 bases for J; bases not matched to a gene: 13. Looked up from germline, CDR1 is LNHDA and CDR2 is SQIVND (reference sequence). CDR3 size: 16 residues.

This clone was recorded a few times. The CDR3 loop reads CASRENILNTEAFF. CDR3 coding DNA: TGCGCCAGCAGGGAGAACATCCTGAACACTGAAGCTTTCTTT. V usage is TRBV4-1 and J usage is TRBJ1-1; D not resolved. Trimming left V 6 bases short and J 0 bases short, with 11 bases between. Germline V lookup: CDR1 MGHRA, CDR2 YSYEKL. CDR3 size: 14 residues.

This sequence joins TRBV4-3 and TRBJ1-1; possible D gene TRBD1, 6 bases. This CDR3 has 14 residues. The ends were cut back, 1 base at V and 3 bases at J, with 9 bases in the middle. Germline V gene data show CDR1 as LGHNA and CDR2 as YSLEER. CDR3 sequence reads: CASSQAQGYTEAFF. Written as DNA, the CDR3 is TGCGCCAGCAGCCAAGCTCAGGGGTACACTGAAGCTTTCTTT.

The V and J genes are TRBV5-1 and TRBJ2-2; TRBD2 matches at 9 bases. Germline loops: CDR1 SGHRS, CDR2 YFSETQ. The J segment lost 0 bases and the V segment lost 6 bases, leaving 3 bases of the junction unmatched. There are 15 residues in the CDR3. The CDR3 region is CASTLAGTNTGELFF. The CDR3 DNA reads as TGCGCCAGCACCCTAGCGGGGACGAACACCGGGGAGCTGTTTTTT.

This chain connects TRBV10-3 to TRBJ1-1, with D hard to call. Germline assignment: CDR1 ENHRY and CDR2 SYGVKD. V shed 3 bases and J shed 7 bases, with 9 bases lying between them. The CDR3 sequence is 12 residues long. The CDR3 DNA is TGTGCCATCAGTGACCGACACCTTGAAGCTTTCTTT. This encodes CAISDRHLEAFF.

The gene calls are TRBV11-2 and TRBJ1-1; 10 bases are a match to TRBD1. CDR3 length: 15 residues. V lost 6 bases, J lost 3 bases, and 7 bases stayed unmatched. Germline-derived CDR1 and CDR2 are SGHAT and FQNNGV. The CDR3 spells CASRGGQGSYTEAFF. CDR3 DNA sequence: TGTGCCAGCAGGGGGGGACAGGGGAGTTACACTGAAGCTTTCTTT. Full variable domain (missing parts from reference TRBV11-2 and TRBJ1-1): EAGVAQSPRYKIIEKRQSVAFWCNPISGHATLYWYQQILGQGPKLLIQFQNNGVVDDSQLPKDRFSAERLKGVDSTLKIQPAKLEDSAVYLCASRGGQGSYTEAFFGQGTRLTVV.

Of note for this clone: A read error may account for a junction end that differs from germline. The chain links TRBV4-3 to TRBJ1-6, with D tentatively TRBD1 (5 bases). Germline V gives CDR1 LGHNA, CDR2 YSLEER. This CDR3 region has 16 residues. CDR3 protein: CARSQDRGGLGRPLHF. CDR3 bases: TGCGCCCGCAGCCAAGATAGGGGCGGCCTGGGAAGGCCCCTCCACTTT.

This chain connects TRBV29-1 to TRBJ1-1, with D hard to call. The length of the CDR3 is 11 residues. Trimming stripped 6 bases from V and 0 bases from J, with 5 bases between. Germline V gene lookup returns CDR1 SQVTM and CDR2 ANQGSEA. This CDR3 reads CSVGVNTEAFF. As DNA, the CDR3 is TGCAGCGTGGGAGTGAACACTGAAGCTTTCTTT.

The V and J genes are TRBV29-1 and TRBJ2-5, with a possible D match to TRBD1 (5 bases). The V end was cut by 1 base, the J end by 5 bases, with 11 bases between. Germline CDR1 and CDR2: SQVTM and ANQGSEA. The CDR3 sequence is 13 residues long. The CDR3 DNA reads TGCAGCGTTGAAGTTAGGGGTCGCGAGACCCAGTACTTC. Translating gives CSVEVRGRETQYF.

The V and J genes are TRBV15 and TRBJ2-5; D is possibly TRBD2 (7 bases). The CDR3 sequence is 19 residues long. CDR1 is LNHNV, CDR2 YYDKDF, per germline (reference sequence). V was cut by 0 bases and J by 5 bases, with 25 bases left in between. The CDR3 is CATSREGSGGGGSRETQYF. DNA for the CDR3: TGTGCCACCAGCAGAGAGGGTTCTGGGGGAGGGGGGAGTAGGGAGACCCAGTACTTC. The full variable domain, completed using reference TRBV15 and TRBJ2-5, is DAMVIQNPRYQVTQFGKPVTLSCSQTLNHNVMYWYQQKSSQAPKLLFHYYDKDFNNEADTPDNFQSRRPNTSFCFLDIRSPGLGDTAMYLCATSREGSGGGGSRETQYFGPGTRLLVL.

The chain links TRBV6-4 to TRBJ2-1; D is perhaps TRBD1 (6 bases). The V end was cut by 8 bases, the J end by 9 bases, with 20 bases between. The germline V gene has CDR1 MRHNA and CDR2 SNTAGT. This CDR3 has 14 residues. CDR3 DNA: TGTGCCAGCCAAACAGACACAGGGTTGGGTGAGCAGTTCTTC. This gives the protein CASQTDTGLGEQFF.

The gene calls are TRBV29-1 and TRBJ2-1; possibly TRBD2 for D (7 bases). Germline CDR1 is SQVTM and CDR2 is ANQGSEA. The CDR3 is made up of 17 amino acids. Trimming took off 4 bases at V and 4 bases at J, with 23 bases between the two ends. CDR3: CSVVTSMWGGAYNEQFF. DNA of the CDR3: TGCAGCGTTGTTACTAGTATGTGGGGGGGGGCTTACAATGAGCAGTTCTTC.

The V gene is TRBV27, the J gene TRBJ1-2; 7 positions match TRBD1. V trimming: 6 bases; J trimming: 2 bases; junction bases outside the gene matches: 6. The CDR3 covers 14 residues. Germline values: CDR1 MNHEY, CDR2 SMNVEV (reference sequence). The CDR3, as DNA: TGTGCCAGCAGGCGACAGGGCTCAAACTATGGCTACACCTTC. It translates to CASRRQGSNYGYTF.

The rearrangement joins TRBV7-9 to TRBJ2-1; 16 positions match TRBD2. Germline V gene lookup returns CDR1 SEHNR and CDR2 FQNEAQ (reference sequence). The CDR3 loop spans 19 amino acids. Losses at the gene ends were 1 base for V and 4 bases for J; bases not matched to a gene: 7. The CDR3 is CASSLVGTSGRATYNEQFF. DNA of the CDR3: TGTGCCAGCAGCTTAGTAGGGACTAGCGGGAGGGCCACATACAATGAGCAGTTCTTC.

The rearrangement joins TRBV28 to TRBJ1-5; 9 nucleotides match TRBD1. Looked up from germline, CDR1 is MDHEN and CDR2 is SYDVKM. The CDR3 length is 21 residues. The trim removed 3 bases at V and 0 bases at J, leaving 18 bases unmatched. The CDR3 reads CASSFPSQATGGDYSNQPQHF. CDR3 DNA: TGTGCCAGCAGTTTCCCGTCCCAGGCTACAGGGGGCGATTATAGCAATCAGCCCCAGCATTTT. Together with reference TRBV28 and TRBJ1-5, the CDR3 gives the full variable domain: DVKVTQSSRYLVKRTGEKVFLECVQDMDHENMFWYRQDPGLGLRLIYFSYDVKMKEKGDIPEGYSVSREKKERFSLILESASTNQTSMYLCASSFPSQATGGDYSNQPQHFGDGTRLSIL.

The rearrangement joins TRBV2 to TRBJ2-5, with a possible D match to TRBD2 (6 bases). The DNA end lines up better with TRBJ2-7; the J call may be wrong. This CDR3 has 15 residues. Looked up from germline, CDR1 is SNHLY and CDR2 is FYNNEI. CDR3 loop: CASRSDRDSSYEQYF. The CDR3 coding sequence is TGTGCCAGCAGGTCTGACCGGGACTCCTCCTACGAGCAGTACTTC.

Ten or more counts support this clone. CDR3 DNA sequence: TGTGCCAGCAGCCGGGGGGGGTCTGGGGCCAACGTCCTGACTTTC. Protein: CASSRGGSGANVLTF. The chain joins TRBV5-8 to TRBJ2-6, with 8 bases that match TRBD2. This CDR3 has 15 residues. Germline lookup yields CDR1 SGHTS and CDR2 YDEGEE. V shed 4 bases and J 1 base; nucleotides not matched to a gene: 1.

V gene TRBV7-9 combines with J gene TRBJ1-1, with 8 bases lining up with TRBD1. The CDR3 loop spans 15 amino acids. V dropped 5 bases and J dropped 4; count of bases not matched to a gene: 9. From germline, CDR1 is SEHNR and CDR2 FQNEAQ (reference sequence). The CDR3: CASSPRQGAFTEAFF. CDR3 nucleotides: TGTGCCAGCAGCCCCCGGCAGGGGGCTTTCACTGAAGCTTTCTTT.